A single TCR beta chain is shown here with its context. The antigen is unknown. The CDR3 extends over 12 amino acids. V lost 10 bases to trimming and J lost 13 bases; unmatched junction nucleotides: 9. Germline CDR1 MNHEY, CDR2 SVGAGI. This entry belongs to a study of blood T cells in healthy people across ages. Study-wide points: Age advanced and TCR beta diversity per million T cells fell, roughly linearly.

Combining a sample-barcoded 5' primer with a J-beta primer mix, a second PCR ran for roughly 6 to 11 cycles. TCRdb fed the 5' RACE reads into MiXCR, producing one record per CDR3 protein. The sample shows roughly 700,000 distinct CDR3 sequences, around 48% of them seen only once. The sample was blood. This chain joins TRBV6-5 and TRBJ2-4, with 11 bases that match TRBD1. The receptor was isolated from a woman aged 55-69 years in good health. CDR3 amino acids: CATRTGGGPQYF. DNA for the CDR3: TGTGCCACCAGGACAGGGGGCGGACCCCAGTACTTC.